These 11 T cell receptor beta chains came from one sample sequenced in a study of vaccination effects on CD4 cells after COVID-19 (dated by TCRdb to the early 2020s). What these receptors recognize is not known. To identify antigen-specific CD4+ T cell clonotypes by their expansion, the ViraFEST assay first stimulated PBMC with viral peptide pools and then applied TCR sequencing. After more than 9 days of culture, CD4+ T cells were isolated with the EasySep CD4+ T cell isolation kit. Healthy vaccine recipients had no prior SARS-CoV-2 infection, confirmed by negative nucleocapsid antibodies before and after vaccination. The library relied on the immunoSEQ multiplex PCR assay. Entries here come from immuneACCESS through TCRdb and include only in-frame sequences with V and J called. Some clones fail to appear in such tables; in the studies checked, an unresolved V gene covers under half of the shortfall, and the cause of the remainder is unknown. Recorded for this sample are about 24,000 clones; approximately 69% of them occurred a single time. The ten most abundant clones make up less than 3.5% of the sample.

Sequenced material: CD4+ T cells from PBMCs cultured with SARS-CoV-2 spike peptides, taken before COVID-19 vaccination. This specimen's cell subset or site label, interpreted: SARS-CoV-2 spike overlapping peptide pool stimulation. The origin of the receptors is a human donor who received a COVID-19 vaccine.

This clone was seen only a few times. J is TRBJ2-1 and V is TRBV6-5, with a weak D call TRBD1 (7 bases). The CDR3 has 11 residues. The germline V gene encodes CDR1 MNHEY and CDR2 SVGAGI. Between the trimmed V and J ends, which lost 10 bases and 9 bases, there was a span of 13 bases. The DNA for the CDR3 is TGTGCCACAGGGGGGAGCGGTGAGCAGTTCTTC. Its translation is CATGGSGEQFF.

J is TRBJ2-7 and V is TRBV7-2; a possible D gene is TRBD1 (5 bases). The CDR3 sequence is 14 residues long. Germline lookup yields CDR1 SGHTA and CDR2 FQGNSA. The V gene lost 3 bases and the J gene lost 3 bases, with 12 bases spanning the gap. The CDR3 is CASSFISGFYEQYF. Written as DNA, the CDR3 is TGTGCCAGCAGCTTCATCTCAGGGTTCTACGAGCAGTACTTC.

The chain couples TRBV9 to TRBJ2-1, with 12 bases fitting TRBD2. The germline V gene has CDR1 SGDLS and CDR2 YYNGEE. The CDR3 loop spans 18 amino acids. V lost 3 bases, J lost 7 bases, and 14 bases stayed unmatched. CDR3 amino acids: CASSGSSGGAVETNEQFF. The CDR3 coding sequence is TGTGCCAGCAGCGGTTCTAGCGGGGGGGCAGTTGAGACGAATGAGCAGTTCTTC.

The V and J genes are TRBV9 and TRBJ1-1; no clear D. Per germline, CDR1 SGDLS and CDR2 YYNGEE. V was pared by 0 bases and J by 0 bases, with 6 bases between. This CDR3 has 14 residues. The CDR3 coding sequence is TGTGCCAGCAGCGTAGACCTAATGAACACTGAAGCTTTCTTT. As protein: CASSVDLMNTEAFF.

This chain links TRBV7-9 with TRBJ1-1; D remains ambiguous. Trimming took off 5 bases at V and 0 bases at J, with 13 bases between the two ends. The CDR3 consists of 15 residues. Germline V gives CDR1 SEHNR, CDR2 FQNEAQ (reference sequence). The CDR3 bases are TGTGCCAGCAGCCCGAGCAGACAAATGAACACTGAAGCTTTCTTT. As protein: CASSPSRQMNTEAFF.

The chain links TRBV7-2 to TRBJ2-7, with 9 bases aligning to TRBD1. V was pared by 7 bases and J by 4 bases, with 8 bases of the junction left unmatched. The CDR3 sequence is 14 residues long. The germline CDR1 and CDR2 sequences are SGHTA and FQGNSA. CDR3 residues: CASNRDRVTYEQYF. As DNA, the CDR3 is TGTGCCAGCAATAGGGACAGGGTAACATACGAGCAGTACTTC. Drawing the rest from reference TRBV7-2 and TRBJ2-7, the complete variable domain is GAGVSQSPSNKVTEKGKDVELRCDPISGHTALYWYRQSLGQGLEFLIYFQGNSAPDKSGLPSDRFSAERTGGSVSTLTIQRTQQEDSAVYLCASNRDRVTYEQYFGPGTRLTVT.

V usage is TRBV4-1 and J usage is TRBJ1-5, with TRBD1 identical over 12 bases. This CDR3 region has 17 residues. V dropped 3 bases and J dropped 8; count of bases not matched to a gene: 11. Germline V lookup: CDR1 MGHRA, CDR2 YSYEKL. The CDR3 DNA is TGCGCCAGCAGCCAGGCTACCGGGACAGGGGGCATAAAGCCCCAGCATTTT. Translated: CASSQATGTGGIKPQHF.

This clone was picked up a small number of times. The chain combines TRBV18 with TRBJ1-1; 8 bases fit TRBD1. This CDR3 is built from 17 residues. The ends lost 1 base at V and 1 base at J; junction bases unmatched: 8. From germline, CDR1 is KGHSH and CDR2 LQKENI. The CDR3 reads CASSPRRGTGGNTEAFF. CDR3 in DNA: TGTGCCAGCTCACCACGGAGAGGTACAGGGGGGAACACTGAAGCTTTCTTT.

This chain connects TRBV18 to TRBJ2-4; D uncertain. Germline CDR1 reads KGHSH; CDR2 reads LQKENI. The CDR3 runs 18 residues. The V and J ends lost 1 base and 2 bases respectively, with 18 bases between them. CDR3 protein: CASSPRGISPITKNIQYF. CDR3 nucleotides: TGTGCCAGCTCACCACGGGGTATCTCTCCAATAACCAAAAACATTCAGTACTTC.

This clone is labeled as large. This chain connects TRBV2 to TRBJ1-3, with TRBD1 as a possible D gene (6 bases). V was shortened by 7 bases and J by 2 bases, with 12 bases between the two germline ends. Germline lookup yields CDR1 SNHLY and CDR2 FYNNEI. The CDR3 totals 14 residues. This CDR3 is CASTSGGPGNTIYF. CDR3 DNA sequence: TGTGCCAGCACCAGTGGGGGGCCTGGAAACACCATATATTTT.

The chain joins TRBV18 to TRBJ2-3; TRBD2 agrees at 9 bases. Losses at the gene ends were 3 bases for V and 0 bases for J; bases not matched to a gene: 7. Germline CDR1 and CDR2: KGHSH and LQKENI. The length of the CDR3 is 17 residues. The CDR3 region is CASSPRAGGTSTDTQYF. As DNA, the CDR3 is TGTGCCAGCTCACCCCGAGCGGGAGGAACTAGCACAGATACGCAGTATTTT.